This paragraph reports one T cell receptor (beta chain). Its antigen is unknown. The data stem from a study of regulatory T cells in long-lasting Graves disease. Whole-study results and caveats: The researchers studied only peripheral blood, not thyroid tissue.

Time point specified: newly diagnosed GD, antithyroid drugs for less than 3 months. RNA from PBMCs was the source of the TCR library. EDTA tubes held 7 to 9 milliliters of peripheral blood from each patient. Arm-PCR of CDR3 regions and iRepertoire HTBI primers were the basis on which TCR beta libraries were built. One entry per CDR3 protein results from TCRdb running MiXCR on the multiplex PCR reads. Of some 340,000 distinct CDR3 sequences listed, about 11% are singletons. This sample also appeared in a second study, on T cells in Graves' hyperthyroidism and ophthalmopathy. From that paper: Clinical symptoms, serum thyroxine, TRAb, thyroid ultrasound and orbital computed tomography established diagnosis. TCR CDR3 underwent first-round RT-PCR with the HTBI primer set.

Sequencing used peripheral blood mononuclear cells (PBMCs), obtained at new diagnosis, from a patient treated with antithyroid drugs. This receptor was taken from a woman aged 18-29 years with Graves disease.

The CDR3 DNA is TGTGCCAGCAGTGTCTCGGACAGGGATAGTGAAATCGGGGAGCTGTTTTTT. Protein: CASSVSDRDSEIGELFF. The chain combines TRBV6-4 with TRBJ2-2; 8 bases are shared with TRBD1. Germline values: CDR1 MRHNA, CDR2 SNTAGT. The J segment lost 7 bases and the V segment lost 4 bases, leaving 14 bases of the junction unmatched. CDR3 length: 17 residues.